The rows below give T cell receptor delta chains drawn from one sample of a study of gamma-delta chains in newborns, infants, children. TCRdb re-called the reads via CATT. The table lists 10,000 to 12,000 delta-chain clones, more than 7.5% of them singletons. Input material: blood. The source of these receptors is a child who was a newborn, infant or young child, either healthy, febrile or measles-vaccinated (not recorded which). The CDR3 runs from the conserved cysteine through the conserved F or W. The D gene is left open where the match is weak. Not all rows give a size; the values are once, few, many and, for expanded clones, a class.

length,V,size,D,J,CDR3,DNA
15,TRDV2,.,.,TRDJ3,CACDTGSWDTRQMFF,TGTGCCTGTGACACCGGGTCCTGGGACACCCGACAGATGTTTTTC
18,TRDV1,few,.,TRDJ1,CALGERPRLSRPTDKLIF,TGTGCTCTTGGGGAACGTCCCCGCCTTAGCCGGCCCACCGATAAACTCATCTTT
21,TRDV1,.,TRDD3,TRDJ1,CALGGPSFPWGSGPHTDKLIF,TGTGCCCTTGGGGGACCCAGTTTCCCATGGGGGAGTGGACCCCACACCGATAAACTCATCTTT
17,TRDV2,few,TRDD3,TRDJ2,CACDPLLGDKRTAQLFF,TGTGCCTGTGACCCATTACTGGGGGATAAAAGAACAGCACAACTCTTCTTT
18,TRDV2,few,.,TRDJ3,CACDTAGFSSWDTRQMFF,TGTGCCTGTGACACCGCAGGGTTTAGCTCCTGGGACACCCGACAGATGTTTTTC
17,TRDV2,.,.,TRDJ3,CACDTAGEAWDTRQMFF,TGCGCCTGTGACACCGCGGGGGAAGCCTGGGACACCCGACAGATGTTTTTC
19,TRDV2,.,TRDD3,TRDJ3,CACDGAGGYKSWDTRQMFF,TGTGCCTGTGACGGAGCTGGGGGATATAAATCCTGGGACACCCGACAGATGTTTTTC
23,TRDV2,.,TRDD3,TRDJ3,CACDAFSSSYWGSQTWDTRQMFF,TGTGCCTGTGACGCATTTTCCTCTTCGTACTGGGGATCCCAAACCTGGGACACCCGACAGATGTTTTTC
19,TRDV2,.,TRDD3,TRDJ1,CACDTLLAYTGDNTDKLIF,TGTGCCTGTGACACCTTACTCGCTTATACTGGGGACAACACCGATAAACTCATCTTT
16,TRDV2,once,.,TRDJ1,CACDPLGHEASDKLIF,TGTGCCTGTGACCCACTGGGACACGAGGCGTCCGATAAACTCATCTTT
20,TRDV1,.,TRDD3,TRDJ1,CALGESPGGYARRGTDKLIF,TGTGCTCTTGGGGAGTCCCCTGGGGGATACGCTCGGAGGGGCACCGATAAACTCATCTTT
22,TRDV1,few,.,TRDJ1,CALGPPGVLPTCLGGPTGKLIF,TGTGCTCTTGGGCCTCCTGGGGTCCTTCCCACTTGTCTGGGGGGCCCCACCGGTAAACTCATCTTT
16,TRDV2,few,.,TRDJ1,CACDSLWGLHTDKLIF,TGTGCCTGTGACTCATTATGGGGGCTACACACCGATAAACTCATCTTT
25,TRDV1,.,.,TRDJ1,CALGETPPAFPPLGGLGLYTDKLIF,TGTGCTCTTGGGGAAACACCCCCGGCCTTCCCCCCCCTTGGGGGGTTGGGTCTGTACACCGATAAACTCATCTTT
16,TRDV2,.,TRDD3,TRDJ1,CAWEELGDTDTDKLIF,TGTGCCTGGGAAGAGCTGGGGGATACGGACACCGATAAACTCATCTTT
14,TRDV2,medium-sized,.,TRDJ1,CACDTVGVTDKLIF,TGTGCCTGTGACACGGTGGGCGTCACCGATAAACTCATCTTT
14,TRDV2,medium-sized,.,TRDJ1,CACDTLVGLDKLIF,TGTGCCTGTGACACTCTGGTGGGACTCGATAAACTCATCTTT
17,TRDV2,few,.,TRDJ3,CACDTIRQAWDTRQMFF,TGTGCCTGTGACACCATCCGTCAGGCCTGGGACACCCGACAGATGTTTTTC
20,TRDV1,few,TRDD3,TRDJ1,CALGELYFLSPSLGDRKLIF,TGTGCTCTTGGGGAGTTATACTTCCTATCTCCATCACTGGGGGACCGAAAACTCATCTTT
21,TRDV1,.,.,TRDJ1,CALGEPGLPDTWGSYTDKLIF,TGTGCTCTTGGGGAACCGGGCCTTCCTGATACCTGGGGATCGTACACCGATAAACTCATCTTT
23,TRDV1,.,TRDD2,TRDJ1,CALGALEIGRPSYIGESTDKLIF,TGTGCTCTTGGGGCACTTGAGATTGGGCGGCCTTCCTACATCGGGGAGAGCACCGATAAACTCATCTTT
19,TRDV2,.,TRDD3,TRDJ1,CACVGLGDSAPLYTDKLIF,TGTGCCTGTGTTGGGCTGGGGGATTCTGCCCCACTTTACACCGATAAACTCATCTTT
17,TRDV2,medium-sized,.,TRDJ3,CACDALGPSWDTRQMFF,TGTGCCTGTGACGCACTGGGTCCCTCCTGGGACACCCGACAGATGTTTTTC
18,TRDV2,medium-sized,TRDD3,TRDJ3,CACDTVGGYSWDTRQMFF,TGTGCCTGTGACACCGTTGGGGGATACTCCTGGGACACCCGACAGATGTTTTTC
18,TRDV1,.,TRDD2,TRDJ1,CALGEGRFGFLRLSKLIF,TGTGCTCTTGGGGAAGGTCGCTTCGGCTTCCTACGTCTGAGTAAACTCATCTTT
18,TRDV2,.,.,TRDJ3,CACDTGFGRSWDTRQMFF,TGTGCCTGTGACACCGGGTTTGGCCGCTCCTGGGACACCCGACAGATGTTTTTC
20,TRDV2,medium-sized,.,TRDJ3,CACDTVTRGTGSWDTRQMFF,TGTGCCTGTGACACCGTGACACGCGGAACTGGGTCCTGGGACACCCGACAGATGTTTTTC
19,TRDV2,.,TRDD3,TRDJ3,CACDTVVLGDSWDTRQMFF,TGTGCCTGTGACACCGTAGTACTGGGGGACTCCTGGGACACCCGACAGATGTTTTTC
17,TRDV2,.,.,TRDJ2,CACDSSGDYTLTAQLFF,TGTGCCTGTGACTCGTCTGGGGACTACACTTTGACAGCACAACTCTTCTTT
19,TRDV2,.,.,TRDJ1,CACDPLYVEPNGGTDKLIF,TGTGCCTGTGACCCTCTCTACGTCGAACCAAATGGAGGAACCGATAAACTCATCTTT
14,TRDV2,few,.,TRDJ1,CACDTIGYTDKLIF,TGTGCCTGTGACACGATCGGGTACACCGATAAACTCATCTTT
24,TRDV2,.,.,TRDJ3,CACDTVISHLGVRSSSWDTRQMFF,TGTGCCTGTGACACCGTCATTTCCCACTTGGGGGTACGATCCAGCTCCTGGGACACCCGACAGATGTTTTTC
15,TRDV2,.,TRDD3,TRDJ1,CACDLLGIITDKLIF,TGTGCCTGTGACCTACTGGGGATAATCACCGATAAACTCATCTTT
22,TRDV1,.,.,TRDJ1,CALGVPSTPLTGGLLYTDKLIF,TGTGCTCTTGGGGTACCTTCAACCCCACTTACCGGGGGACTCTTGTACACCGATAAACTCATCTTT
14,TRDV2,medium-sized,TRDD3,TRDJ1,CACDLWGGIDKLIF,TGTGCCTGTGACTTGTGGGGGGGGATCGATAAACTCATCTTT
15,TRDV2,.,TRDD3,TRDJ1,CACDVLGHLTDKLIF,TGTGCCTGTGACGTACTGGGGCACCTCACCGATAAACTCATCTTT
18,TRDV2,few,TRDD3,TRDJ1,CACDPTPGGLGDTDKLIF,TGTGCCTGTGACCCGACGCCCGGGGGACTGGGGGACACCGATAAACTCATCTTT
16,TRDV2,.,.,TRDJ1,CACDTLGATNTDKLIF,TGTGCCTGTGACACATTGGGGGCCACGAACACCGATAAACTCATCTTT
15,TRDV2,few,.,TRDJ1,CACDLLLDYTDKLIF,TGTGCCTGTGACCTCTTACTGGATTACACCGATAAACTCATCTTT
20,TRDV2,few,TRDD3,TRDJ3,CACDSVGGTLGPWDTRQMFF,TGTGCCTGTGACTCCGTTGGGGGAACCCTGGGGCCTTGGGACACCCGACAGATGTTTTTC
20,TRDV2,.,TRDD3,TRDJ1,CACDTVVGDTPPGKTDKLIF,TGTGCCTGTGACACCGTGGTGGGGGATACGCCCCCTGGGAAAACCGATAAACTCATCTTT
10,TRDV2,few,.,TRDJ3,CACDTVGAFF,TGTGCCTGTGACACCGTCGGGGCCTTTTTC
16,TRDV2,.,.,TRDJ1,CACDYIHTKGTDKLIF,TGTGCCTGTGACTATATACACACGAAGGGGACCGATAAACTCATCTTT
15,TRDV2,medium-sized,.,TRDJ1,CACDLLLATTDKLIF,TGTGCCTGTGACCTCCTACTGGCTACCACCGATAAACTCATCTTT
21,TRDV2,.,TRDD3,TRDJ3,CACDTVLGDTRSSWDTRQMFF,TGTGCCTGTGACACCGTACTGGGGGATACGCGCAGCTCCTGGGACACCCGACAGATGTTTTTC